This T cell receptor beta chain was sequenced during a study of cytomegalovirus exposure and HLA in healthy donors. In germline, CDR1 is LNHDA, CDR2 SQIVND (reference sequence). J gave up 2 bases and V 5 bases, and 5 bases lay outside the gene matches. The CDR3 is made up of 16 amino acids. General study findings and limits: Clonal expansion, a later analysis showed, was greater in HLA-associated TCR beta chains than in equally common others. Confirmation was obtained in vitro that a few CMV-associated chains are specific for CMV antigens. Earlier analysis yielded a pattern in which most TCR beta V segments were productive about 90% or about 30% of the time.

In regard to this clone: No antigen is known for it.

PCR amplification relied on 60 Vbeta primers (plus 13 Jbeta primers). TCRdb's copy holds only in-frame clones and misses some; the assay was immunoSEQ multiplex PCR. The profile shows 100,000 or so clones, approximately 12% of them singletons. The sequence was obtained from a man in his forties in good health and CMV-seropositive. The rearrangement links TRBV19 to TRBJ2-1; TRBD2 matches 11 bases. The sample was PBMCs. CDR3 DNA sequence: TGTGCCAGTAGTGGGGGACTAGCGGCAGCCTACAATGAGCAGTTCTTC. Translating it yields CASSGGLAAAYNEQFF.